This TCR beta chain is drawn from a study of technical replicates of blood from a handful of donors. V was pared by 1 base and J by 3 bases, with 5 bases of the junction left unmatched. The CDR3 is 16 residues long. Germline lookup yields CDR1 MGHRA and CDR2 YSYEKL. TCRdb's copy holds only in-frame clones and misses some; the assay was immunoSEQ multiplex PCR. The sample gives about 88,000 clones, roughly 93% of which show up once; 0.25% is in the top ten. The gene calls are TRBV4-1 and TRBJ1-5, with TRBD1 matching 8 bases. Sequencing input: T cells isolated from PBMCs. The TCR originated in a human donor in good health. The CDR3 DNA is TGCGCCAGCAGCCAAGGGGACAGGTCGCCCAATCAGCCCCAGCATTTT. Its translation is CASSQGDRSPNQPQHF.